The source of this T cell receptor (beta chain) is a study of cytomegalovirus exposure and HLA in healthy donors. The CDR3 extends over 16 amino acids. Looked up from germline, CDR1 is SGHNT and CDR2 is YENEEA. After removal of 5 bases from V and 1 base from J, the junction contained 4 bases not matched to a gene. PCR used 60 Vbeta primers and 13 Jbeta primers. Here immunoSEQ multiplex PCR was the method, and the copy in TCRdb shows in-frame clones only, minus some. Of 100,000 or so clones in the sample, around 85% are singletons; the top ten hold more than 4.5%. This clonotype was sampled from a man aged 40-50 years in good health and CMV-seropositive. V usage is TRBV11-3 and J usage is TRBJ2-1; 11 bases match TRBD2. Sequencing used PBMCs. CDR3 bases: TGTGCCAGCAGCGCCAGACTAGCGGGGTCCTACAATGAGCAGTTCTTC. Its translation is CASSARLAGSYNEQFF.